This is a list of T cell receptor beta chains from one sample in a study of cytomegalovirus exposure and HLA in healthy donors. Libraries were prepared by immunoSEQ multiplex PCR; TCRdb keeps only in-frame clonotypes and omits some of them. The table for this sample gives approximately 100,000 clones. Sequencing used PBMCs. The receptors were sampled from a man aged 50 or older in good health and CMV-seronegative. Each CDR3 is given with its conserved first and last residue. Each record gives: D gene, J gene, V gene, CDR3 DNA, CDR3 protein. A D gene is named only where the DNA matches it firmly.

D gene: NA; J gene: TRBJ1-1; V gene: TRBV10-3; CDR3 DNA: TGTGCCATCAGTGATGACAGACGGGCTTTCTTT; CDR3 protein: CAISDDRRAFF
D gene: NA; J gene: TRBJ2-5; V gene: TRBV13; CDR3 DNA: TGTGCCAGCAGCTATCGAGAGACCCAGTACTTC; CDR3 protein: CASSYRETQYF
D gene: NA; J gene: TRBJ2-1; V gene: TRBV9; CDR3 DNA: TGTGCCACCGAAAAGAGTCGGGCGAGGGACAATGAGCAGTTCTTC; CDR3 protein: CATEKSRARDNEQFF
D gene: NA; J gene: TRBJ2-5; V gene: TRBV19; CDR3 DNA: TGTGCCAGTAGTATAGAAGGACAAGGATGGGAGACCCAGTACTTC; CDR3 protein: CASSIEGQGWETQYF
D gene: NA; J gene: TRBJ2-3; V gene: TRBV29-1; CDR3 DNA: TGCAGCGCCGAAGCGAGTACAGATACGCAGTATTTT; CDR3 protein: CSAEASTDTQYF
D gene: TRBD2; J gene: TRBJ2-5; V gene: TRBV18; CDR3 DNA: TGTGCCAGCTCACCCGTACTAGCGAAAGAGACCCAGTACTTC; CDR3 protein: CASSPVLAKETQYF
D gene: TRBD1; J gene: TRBJ1-2; V gene: TRBV4-3; CDR3 DNA: TGCGCCAGCAGCCGGGACAGTTACTACTATGGCTACACCTTC; CDR3 protein: CASSRDSYYYGYTF
D gene: TRBD2; J gene: TRBJ2-1; V gene: TRBV19; CDR3 DNA: TGTGCCAGTAGTGAACTAGCGGGACTTTACAATGAGCAGTTCTTC; CDR3 protein: CASSELAGLYNEQFF
D gene: TRBD2; J gene: TRBJ2-3; V gene: TRBV28; CDR3 DNA: TGTGCCAGCAGTTTCTCCCCGGGACTAGCAGATACGCAGTATTTT; CDR3 protein: CASSFSPGLADTQYF
D gene: NA; J gene: TRBJ1-1; V gene: TRBV19; CDR3 DNA: TGTGCCAGTAGTATGAAGGGGGACACTGAAGCTTTCTTT; CDR3 protein: CASSMKGDTEAFF
D gene: NA; J gene: TRBJ2-1; V gene: TRBV29-1; CDR3 DNA: TGCAGCGTTGAAGATCGGCTAGCCCACAATGAGCAGTTCTTC; CDR3 protein: CSVEDRLAHNEQFF
D gene: TRBD1; J gene: TRBJ1-5; V gene: TRBV4-3; CDR3 DNA: TGCGCCAGCAGCCATGACAGGGCCGGTCAGCCCCAGCATTTT; CDR3 protein: CASSHDRAGQPQHF
D gene: NA; J gene: TRBJ2-2; V gene: TRBV29-1; CDR3 DNA: TGCAGCGTTCAACAGGAGAACACCGGGGAGCTGTTTTTT; CDR3 protein: CSVQQENTGELFF
D gene: TRBD2; J gene: TRBJ2-1; V gene: TRBV4-3; CDR3 DNA: TGCGCCAGCAGCCAAGTCAATCCGGGACTAGCGGGGTCCATTGAGCAGTTCTTC; CDR3 protein: CASSQVNPGLAGSIEQFF
D gene: TRBD1; J gene: TRBJ2-7; V gene: TRBV27; CDR3 DNA: TGTGCCAGCAGTTTGGGCTATGGGGACAGGCCCTACGAGCAGTACTTC; CDR3 protein: CASSLGYGDRPYEQYF
D gene: NA; J gene: TRBJ2-7; V gene: TRBV7-2; CDR3 DNA: TGTGCCAGCACCACGTACGGGGAGTTATACGAGCAGTACTTC; CDR3 protein: CASTTYGELYEQYF
D gene: TRBD1; J gene: TRBJ1-6; V gene: TRBV9; CDR3 DNA: TGTGCCAGCAGCGGGACAGGGGGTTCACCCCTCCACTTT; CDR3 protein: CASSGTGGSPLHF
D gene: TRBD2; J gene: TRBJ2-1; V gene: TRBV5-1; CDR3 DNA: TGCGCCAGCAGCTTGGTAGTAGCGGGAGGGCCTCCGGTTGAGCAGTTCTTC; CDR3 protein: CASSLVVAGGPPVEQFF
D gene: NA; J gene: TRBJ2-2; V gene: TRBV5-1; CDR3 DNA: TGCGCCAGCAGCCTCCTGGACATGTCGAACACCGGGGAGCTGTTTTTT; CDR3 protein: CASSLLDMSNTGELFF
D gene: TRBD2; J gene: TRBJ2-7; V gene: TRBV7-2; CDR3 DNA: TGTGCCAGCAGCTTAACCGGGACTACATTCTACGAGCAGTACTTC; CDR3 protein: CASSLTGTTFYEQYF
D gene: NA; J gene: TRBJ2-3; V gene: TRBV19; CDR3 DNA: TGTGCCAGTAGTATTTCCTCCCCGGGGGTAGATACGCAGTATTTT; CDR3 protein: CASSISSPGVDTQYF
D gene: TRBD2; J gene: TRBJ2-2; V gene: TRBV28; CDR3 DNA: TGTGCCGCCTTAATGGCGGGAGGGCTGAACACCGGGGAGCTGTTTTTT; CDR3 protein: CAALMAGGLNTGELFF
D gene: NA; J gene: TRBJ1-2; V gene: TRBV9; CDR3 DNA: TGTGCCAGCAGCCTGGGACTCCCCCTTAACTATGGCTACACCTTC; CDR3 protein: CASSLGLPLNYGYTF
D gene: TRBD1; J gene: TRBJ1-1; V gene: TRBV7-2; CDR3 DNA: TGTGCCAGTTCGGACAGGGCATTGATCTGGGCTTTCTTT; CDR3 protein: CASSDRALIWAFF
D gene: TRBD1; J gene: TRBJ1-1; V gene: TRBV9; CDR3 DNA: TGTGCCAGCAGCGTTAGTTATAGGGGGCTCGAAGCTTTCTTT; CDR3 protein: CASSVSYRGLEAFF
D gene: NA; J gene: TRBJ1-2; V gene: TRBV7-2; CDR3 DNA: TGTGCCAGCAGCCCGGAAGGTTCAGGTGGCTACACCTTC; CDR3 protein: CASSPEGSGGYTF
D gene: TRBD2; J gene: TRBJ2-1; V gene: TRBV7-3; CDR3 DNA: TGTGCCAGCAGCCCACGACTAGCGGGAGATCATGAGCAGTTCTTC; CDR3 protein: CASSPRLAGDHEQFF
D gene: TRBD1; J gene: TRBJ1-2; V gene: TRBV5-1; CDR3 DNA: TGCGCCAGCAGCTTGGACGTGACAGGGTACCCTTATGGCTACACCTTC; CDR3 protein: CASSLDVTGYPYGYTF
D gene: NA; J gene: TRBJ1-3; V gene: TRBV15; CDR3 DNA: TGTGCCACCAGCAGAGAAACCGGGACAAACTCTGGAAACACCATATATTTT; CDR3 protein: CATSRETGTNSGNTIYF
D gene: NA; J gene: TRBJ1-6; V gene: TRBV5-4; CDR3 DNA: TGTGCCAGCAGCTTGGACGTGGCCAGGGGCAGTTCACCCCTCCACTTT; CDR3 protein: CASSLDVARGSSPLHF
D gene: NA; J gene: TRBJ1-1; V gene: TRBV29-1; CDR3 DNA: TGCAGCGCCTTACCCGCTCAAGCCACTGAAGCTTTCTTT; CDR3 protein: CSALPAQATEAFF
D gene: NA; J gene: TRBJ1-2; V gene: TRBV15; CDR3 DNA: TGTGCCACCAGCAGAGACACGGGAATCGTGTATGGCTACACCTTC; CDR3 protein: CATSRDTGIVYGYTF
D gene: NA; J gene: TRBJ2-7; V gene: TRBV6-1; CDR3 DNA: TGTGCCAGGCGGGTAGGCCCATACGAGCAGTACTTC; CDR3 protein: CARRVGPYEQYF
D gene: NA; J gene: TRBJ1-1; V gene: TRBV5-1; CDR3 DNA: TGCGCCAGCAGCTCGAACTCACAGGGAAACACTGAAGCTTTCTTT; CDR3 protein: CASSSNSQGNTEAFF
D gene: TRBD2; J gene: TRBJ2-1; V gene: TRBV7-8; CDR3 DNA: TGTGCCAGCAGCTTAGCTCGCGGGAGCAATGAGCAGTTCTTC; CDR3 protein: CASSLARGSNEQFF
D gene: NA; J gene: TRBJ2-2; V gene: TRBV19; CDR3 DNA: TGTGCCAGTAGTATAGACAGGCTACACACCGGGGAGCTGTTTTTT; CDR3 protein: CASSIDRLHTGELFF
D gene: NA; J gene: TRBJ1-2; V gene: TRBV9; CDR3 DNA: TGTGCCAGCAGCGCCGACAGTTGGTCGGATTATGGCTACACCTTC; CDR3 protein: CASSADSWSDYGYTF
D gene: NA; J gene: TRBJ2-5; V gene: TRBV5-4; CDR3 DNA: TGTGCCAGCAGCTTGGAACTGGACTACCAAGAGACCCAGTACTTC; CDR3 protein: CASSLELDYQETQYF
D gene: NA; J gene: TRBJ1-1; V gene: TRBV6-1; CDR3 DNA: TGTGCCAGCAGGGCCCCTGCTTATAACACTGAAGCTTTCTTT; CDR3 protein: CASRAPAYNTEAFF
D gene: TRBD1; J gene: TRBJ1-2; V gene: TRBV11-3; CDR3 DNA: TGTGCCAGCAGCCAGGGGGCGGGACAGGAGGTTTCTGGCTACACCTTC; CDR3 protein: CASSQGAGQEVSGYTF
D gene: NA; J gene: TRBJ2-1; V gene: TRBV19; CDR3 DNA: TGTGCCAGTAGTATGAGTGCGGAAAATGAGCAGTTCTTC; CDR3 protein: CASSMSAENEQFF